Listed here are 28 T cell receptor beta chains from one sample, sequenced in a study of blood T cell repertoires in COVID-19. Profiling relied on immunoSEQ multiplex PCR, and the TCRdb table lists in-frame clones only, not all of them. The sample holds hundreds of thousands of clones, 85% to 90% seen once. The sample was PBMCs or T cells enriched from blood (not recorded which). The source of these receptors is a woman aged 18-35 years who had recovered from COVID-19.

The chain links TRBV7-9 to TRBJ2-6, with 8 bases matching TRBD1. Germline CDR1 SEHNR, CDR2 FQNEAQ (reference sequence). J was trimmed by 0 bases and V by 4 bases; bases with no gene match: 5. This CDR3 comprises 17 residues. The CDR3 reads CASSSWTGRSGANVLTF. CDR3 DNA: TGTGCCAGCAGCTCCTGGACAGGGCGCTCTGGGGCCAACGTCCTGACTTTC. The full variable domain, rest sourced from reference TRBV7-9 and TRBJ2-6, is DTGVSQNPRHKITKRGQNVTFRCDPISEHNRLYWYRQTLGQGPEFLTYFQNEAQLEKSRLLSDRFSAERPKGSFSTLEIQRTEQGDSAMYLCASSSWTGRSGANVLTFGAGSRLTVL.

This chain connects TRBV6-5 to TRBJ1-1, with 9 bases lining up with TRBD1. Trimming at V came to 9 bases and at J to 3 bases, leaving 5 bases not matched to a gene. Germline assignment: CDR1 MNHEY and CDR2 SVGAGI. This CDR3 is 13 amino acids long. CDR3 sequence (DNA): TGTGCCAGTATACAGGGGGCGGACACTGAAGCTTTCTTT. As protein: CASIQGADTEAFF.

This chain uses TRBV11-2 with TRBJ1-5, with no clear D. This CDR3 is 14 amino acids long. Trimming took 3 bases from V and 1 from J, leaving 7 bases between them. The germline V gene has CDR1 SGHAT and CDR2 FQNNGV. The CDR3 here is CASSFSNSNQPQHF. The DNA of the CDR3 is TGTGCCAGCAGCTTTTCTAACAGCAATCAGCCCCAGCATTTT.

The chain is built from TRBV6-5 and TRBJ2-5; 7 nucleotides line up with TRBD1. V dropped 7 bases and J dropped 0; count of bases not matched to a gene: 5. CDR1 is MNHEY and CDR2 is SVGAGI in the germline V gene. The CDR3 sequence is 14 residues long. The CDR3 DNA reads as TGTGCCAGCAAGACAGGGCCGTACCAAGAGACCCAGTACTTC. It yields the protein CASKTGPYQETQYF.

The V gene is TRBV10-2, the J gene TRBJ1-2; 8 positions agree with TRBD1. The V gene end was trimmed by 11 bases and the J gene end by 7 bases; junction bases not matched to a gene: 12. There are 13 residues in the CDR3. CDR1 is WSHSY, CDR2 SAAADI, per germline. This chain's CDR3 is CACSGQGAFGYTF. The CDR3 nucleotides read TGCGCCTGCTCCGGGCAGGGGGCTTTTGGCTACACCTTC.

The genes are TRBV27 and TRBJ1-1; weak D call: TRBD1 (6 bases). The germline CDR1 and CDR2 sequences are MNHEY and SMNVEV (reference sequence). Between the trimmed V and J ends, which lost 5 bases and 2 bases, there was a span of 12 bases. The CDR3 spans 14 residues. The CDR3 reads CASSETGSNTEAFF. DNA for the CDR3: TGTGCCAGCAGTGAAACAGGGTCCAACACTGAAGCTTTCTTT.

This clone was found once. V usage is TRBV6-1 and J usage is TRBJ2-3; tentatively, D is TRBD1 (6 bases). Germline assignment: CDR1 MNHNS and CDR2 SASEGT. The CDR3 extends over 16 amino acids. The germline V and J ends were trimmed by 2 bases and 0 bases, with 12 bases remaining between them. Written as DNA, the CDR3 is TGTGCCAGCAGTGAACGAGGGGGAACCAGCACAGATACGCAGTATTTT. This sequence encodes CASSERGGTSTDTQYF.

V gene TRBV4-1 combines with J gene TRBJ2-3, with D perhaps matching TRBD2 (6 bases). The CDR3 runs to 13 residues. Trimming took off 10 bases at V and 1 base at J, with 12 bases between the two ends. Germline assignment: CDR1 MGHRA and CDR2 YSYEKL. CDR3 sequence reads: CAIRLDGTDTQYF. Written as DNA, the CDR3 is TGCGCCATCCGACTAGACGGCACAGATACGCAGTATTTT.

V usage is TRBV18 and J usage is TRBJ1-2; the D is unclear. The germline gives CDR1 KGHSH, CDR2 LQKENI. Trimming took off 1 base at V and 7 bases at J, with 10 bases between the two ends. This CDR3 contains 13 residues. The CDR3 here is CASSPLVWSGYTF. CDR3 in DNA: TGTGCCAGCTCACCACTGGTCTGGAGTGGCTACACCTTC. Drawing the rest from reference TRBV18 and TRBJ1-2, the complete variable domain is NAGVMQNPRHLVRRRGQEARLRCSPMKGHSHVYWYRQLPEEGLKFMVYLQKENIIDESGMPKERFSAEFPKEGPSILRIQQVVRGDSAAYFCASSPLVWSGYTFGSGTRLTVV.

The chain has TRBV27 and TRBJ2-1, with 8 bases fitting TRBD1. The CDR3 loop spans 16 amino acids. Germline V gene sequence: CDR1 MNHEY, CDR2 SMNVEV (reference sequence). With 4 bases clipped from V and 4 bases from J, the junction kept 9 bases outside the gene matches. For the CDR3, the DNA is TGTGCCAGCAGTTCCCTTCAGGGGGCGAGGTACAATGAGCAGTTCTTC. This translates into CASSSLQGARYNEQFF.

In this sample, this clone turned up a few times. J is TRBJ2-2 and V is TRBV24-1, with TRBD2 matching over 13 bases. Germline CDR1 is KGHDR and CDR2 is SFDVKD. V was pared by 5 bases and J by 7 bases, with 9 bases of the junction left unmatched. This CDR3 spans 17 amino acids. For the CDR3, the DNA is TGTGCCACCAGTGGCCTACTAGCGGGGGGGCTCGACGGGGAGCTGTTTTTT. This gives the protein CATSGLLAGGLDGELFF.

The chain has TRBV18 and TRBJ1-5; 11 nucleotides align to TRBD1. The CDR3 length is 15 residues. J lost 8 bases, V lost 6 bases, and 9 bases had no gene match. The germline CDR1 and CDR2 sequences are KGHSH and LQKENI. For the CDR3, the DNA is TGTGCCAGCTCGATAACCGGGACAGGGGGAGAGCCCCAGCATTTT. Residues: CASSITGTGGEPQHF.

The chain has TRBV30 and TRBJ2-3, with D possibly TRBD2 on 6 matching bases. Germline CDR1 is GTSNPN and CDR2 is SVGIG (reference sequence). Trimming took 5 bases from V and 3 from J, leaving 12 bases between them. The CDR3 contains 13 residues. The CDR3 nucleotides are TGTGCCTGGGGCGGAGGGGTAACAGATACGCAGTATTTT. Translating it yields CAWGGGVTDTQYF.

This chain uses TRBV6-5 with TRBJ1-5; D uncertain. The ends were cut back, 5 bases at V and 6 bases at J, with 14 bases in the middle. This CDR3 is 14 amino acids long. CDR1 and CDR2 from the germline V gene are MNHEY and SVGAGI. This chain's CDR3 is CASSPKLGVQPQHF. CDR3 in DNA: TGTGCCAGCAGTCCCAAACTCGGGGTTCAGCCCCAGCATTTT.

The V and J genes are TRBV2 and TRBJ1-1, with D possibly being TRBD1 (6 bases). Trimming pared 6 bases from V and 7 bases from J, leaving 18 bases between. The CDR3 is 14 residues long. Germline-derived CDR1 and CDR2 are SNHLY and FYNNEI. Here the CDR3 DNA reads TGTGCCAGCAGAGCCAGGATTACAGGGAATGAAGCTTTCTTT. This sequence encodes CASRARITGNEAFF.

The CDR3 nucleotides read TGTGCCAGCAGTTTATCGGTTGGGAGGGGGATGGCTGGCTACACCTTC. Amino acids: CASSLSVGRGMAGYTF. The chain employs TRBV27 and TRBJ1-2; TRBD1 is a possible D gene (6 bases). The germline V gene encodes CDR1 MNHEY and CDR2 SMNVEV (reference sequence). Trimming pared 0 bases from V and 7 bases from J, leaving 18 bases between. The CDR3 is made up of 16 amino acids.

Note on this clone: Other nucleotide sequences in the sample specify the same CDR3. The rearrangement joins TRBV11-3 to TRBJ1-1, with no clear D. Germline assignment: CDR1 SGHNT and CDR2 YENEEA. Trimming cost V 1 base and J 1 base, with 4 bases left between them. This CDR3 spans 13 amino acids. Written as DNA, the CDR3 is TGTGCCAGCAGCTTAGGCGAGAACACTGAAGCTTTCTTT. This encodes CASSLGENTEAFF. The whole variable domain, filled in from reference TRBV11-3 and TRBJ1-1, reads EAGVVQSPRYKIIEKKQPVAFWCNPISGHNTLYWYLQNLGQGPELLIRYENEEAVDDSQLPKDRFSAERLKGVDSTLKIQPAELGDSAVYLCASSLGENTEAFFGQGTRLTVV.

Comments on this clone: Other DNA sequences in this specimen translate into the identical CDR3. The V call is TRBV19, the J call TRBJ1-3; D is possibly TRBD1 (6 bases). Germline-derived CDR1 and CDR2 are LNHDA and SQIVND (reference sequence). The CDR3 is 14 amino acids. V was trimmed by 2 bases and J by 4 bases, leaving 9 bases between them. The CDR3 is CASSIRGSGNTIYF. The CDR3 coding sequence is TGTGCCAGTAGTATAAGGGGGTCAGGAAACACCATATATTTT.

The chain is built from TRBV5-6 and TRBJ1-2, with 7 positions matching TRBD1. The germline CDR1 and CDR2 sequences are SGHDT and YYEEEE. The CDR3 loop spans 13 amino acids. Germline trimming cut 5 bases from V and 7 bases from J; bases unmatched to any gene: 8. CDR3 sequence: CASRLRQGSGYTF. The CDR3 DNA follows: TGTGCCAGCAGATTAAGACAGGGATCTGGCTACACCTTC.

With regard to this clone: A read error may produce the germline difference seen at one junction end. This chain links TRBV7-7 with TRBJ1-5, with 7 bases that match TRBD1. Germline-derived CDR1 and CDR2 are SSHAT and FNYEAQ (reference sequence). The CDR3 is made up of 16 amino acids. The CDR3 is CASSPPRQGPNQPQHF. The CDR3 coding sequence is TGTGCTAGCAGCCCACCTAGACAGGGACCTAATCAGCCCCAGCATTTT.

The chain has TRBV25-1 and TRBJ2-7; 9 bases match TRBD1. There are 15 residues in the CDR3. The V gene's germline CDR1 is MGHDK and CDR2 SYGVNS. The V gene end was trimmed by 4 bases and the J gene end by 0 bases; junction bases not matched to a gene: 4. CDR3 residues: CASSVGQGFSYEQYF. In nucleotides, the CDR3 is TGTGCCAGCAGTGTTGGACAGGGGTTCTCCTACGAGCAGTACTTC.

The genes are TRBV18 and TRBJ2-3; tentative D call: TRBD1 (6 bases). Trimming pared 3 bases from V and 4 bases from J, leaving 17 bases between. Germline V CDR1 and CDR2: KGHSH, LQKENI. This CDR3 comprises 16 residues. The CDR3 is CASSPPGQAGADTQYF. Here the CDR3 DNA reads TGTGCCAGCTCACCGCCGGGACAAGCCGGAGCAGATACGCAGTATTTT. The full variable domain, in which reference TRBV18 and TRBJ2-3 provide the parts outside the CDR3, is NAGVMQNPRHLVRRRGQEARLRCSPMKGHSHVYWYRQLPEEGLKFMVYLQKENIIDESGMPKERFSAEFPKEGPSILRIQQVVRGDSAAYFCASSPPGQAGADTQYFGPGTRLTVL.

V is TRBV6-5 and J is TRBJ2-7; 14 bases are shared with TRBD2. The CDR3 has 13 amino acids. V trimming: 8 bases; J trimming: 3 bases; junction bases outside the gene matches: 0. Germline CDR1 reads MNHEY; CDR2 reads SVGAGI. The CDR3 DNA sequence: TGTGCCAGCGGGACTAGCGGGGGCTACGAGCAGTACTTC. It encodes CASGTSGGYEQYF.

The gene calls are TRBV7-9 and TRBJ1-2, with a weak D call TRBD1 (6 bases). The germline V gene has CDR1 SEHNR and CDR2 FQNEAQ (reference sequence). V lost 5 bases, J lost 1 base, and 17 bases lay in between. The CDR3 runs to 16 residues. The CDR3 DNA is TGTGCCAGCAGCCATCTTTCGGACAGCTTTAACTATGGCTACACCTTC. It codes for CASSHLSDSFNYGYTF.

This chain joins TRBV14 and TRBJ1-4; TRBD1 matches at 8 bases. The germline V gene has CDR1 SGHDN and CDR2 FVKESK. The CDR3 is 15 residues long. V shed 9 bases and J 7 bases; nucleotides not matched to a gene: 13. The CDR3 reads CARGRQGARGEKLFF. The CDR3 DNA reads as TGTGCCAGAGGTCGGCAGGGGGCGCGGGGTGAAAAACTGTTTTTT.

The CDR3 DNA sequence: TGTGCCAGCTCAGAGACTAGCGGGAATGAGCAGTTCTTC. Translated: CASSETSGNEQFF. The rearrangement joins TRBV18 to TRBJ2-1; TRBD2 matches 10 bases. The germline V gene has CDR1 KGHSH and CDR2 LQKENI. The CDR3 consists of 13 residues. V was pared by 5 bases and J by 7 bases, with 2 bases of the junction left unmatched.

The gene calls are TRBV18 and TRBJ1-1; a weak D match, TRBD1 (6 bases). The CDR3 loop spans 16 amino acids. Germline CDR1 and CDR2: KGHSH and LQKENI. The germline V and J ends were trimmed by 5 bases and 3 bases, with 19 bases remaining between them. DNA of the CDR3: TGTGCCAGCTCATCAGCCCAGCGGGGGGCGGACACTGAAGCTTTCTTT. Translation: CASSSAQRGADTEAFF.

This CDR3 reads CASSAGIGYEQYF. The CDR3 nucleotides are TGTGCCAGTAGTGCCGGGATCGGTTACGAGCAGTACTTC. V gene TRBV19 combines with J gene TRBJ2-7, with a weak D call TRBD2 (5 bases). The CDR3 is made up of 13 amino acids. CDR1 is LNHDA and CDR2 is SQIVND in the germline V gene (reference sequence). V shed 5 bases and J shed 4 bases, with 12 bases lying between them.